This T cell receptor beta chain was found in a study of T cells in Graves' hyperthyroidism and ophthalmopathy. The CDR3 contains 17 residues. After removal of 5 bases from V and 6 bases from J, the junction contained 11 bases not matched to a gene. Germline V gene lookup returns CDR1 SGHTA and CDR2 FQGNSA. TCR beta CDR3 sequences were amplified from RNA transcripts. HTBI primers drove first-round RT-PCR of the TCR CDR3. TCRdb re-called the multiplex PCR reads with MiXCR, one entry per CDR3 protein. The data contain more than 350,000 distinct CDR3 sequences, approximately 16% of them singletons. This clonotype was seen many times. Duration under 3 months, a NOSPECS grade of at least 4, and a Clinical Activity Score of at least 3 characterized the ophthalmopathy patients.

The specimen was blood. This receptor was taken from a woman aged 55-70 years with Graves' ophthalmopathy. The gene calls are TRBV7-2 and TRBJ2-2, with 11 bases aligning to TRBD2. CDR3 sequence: CASSARPGLAVPGELFF. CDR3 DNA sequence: TGTGCCAGCAGCGCGCGACCGGGACTAGCGGTCCCCGGGGAGCTGTTTTTT.